This T cell receptor beta chain appears in the sequencing data of a study of blood T cell repertoires in COVID-19. V was pared by 1 base and J by 4 bases, with 13 bases between. The germline CDR1 and CDR2 sequences are MGHDK and SYGVNS. The CDR3 consists of 15 residues. TCRdb keeps only in-frame clones here, not all; method: immunoSEQ multiplex PCR. The repertoire includes about 160,000 clones, about four fifths of them detected once, and around 8% sits in the top ten. The chain links TRBV25-1 to TRBJ2-5, with D possibly matching TRBD2 (6 bases). The receptor's source is an older woman with COVID-19, enrolled during active disease. The source material was peripheral blood. This CDR3 reads CASSEFRGSGETQYF. In DNA form, the CDR3 reads TGTGCCAGCAGTGAATTTCGGGGGAGTGGAGAGACCCAGTACTTC.